These 20 T cell receptor beta chains were all obtained from the same sample, sequenced in a study of cytomegalovirus exposure and HLA in healthy donors. Primers for the PCR totalled 60 Vbeta and 13 Jbeta. Sequencing used immunoSEQ multiplex PCR; TCRdb keeps in-frame clones, though not all of them. The table has approximately 160,000 clones, 80% seen once. Sequenced input: PBMCs. The receptors come from a man aged 25-45 years in good health and CMV-seropositive.

This clone was detected only once. At one boundary the junction diverges from the germline segment, which might be a read error. The V gene is TRBV5-6, the J gene TRBJ2-1; TRBD2 aligns across 9 bases. There are 15 residues in the CDR3. Germline V CDR1 and CDR2: SGHDT, YYEEEE. The CDR3 DNA sequence: TGTGCCAGCAGCTCCGGACTAGCGCACTACAATAAGCAGTTCTTC. Translated: CASSSGLAHYNKQFF.

The chain links TRBV28 to TRBJ1-4; TRBD1 is a possible D gene (6 bases). Trimming took off 4 bases at V and 0 bases at J, with 9 bases between the two ends. Germline CDR1 is MDHEN and CDR2 is SYDVKM. The CDR3 has 15 amino acids. CDR3 DNA sequence: TGTGCCAGCAGTTCGGACAGTTCAACTAATGAAAAACTGTTTTTT. Translating it yields CASSSDSSTNEKLFF.

This clone was counted a few times. The J gene is TRBJ2-7, the V gene TRBV15, with a possible D match to TRBD2 (6 bases). Germline V gene data show CDR1 as LNHNV and CDR2 as YYDKDF (reference sequence). V dropped 0 bases and J dropped 6 bases, with 12 bases sitting between them. CDR3 length equals 14 residues. CDR3 nucleotides: TGTGCCACCAGCAGAGAGGGAGGTTGGGGCGAGCAGTACTTC. Encoded protein: CATSREGGWGEQYF.

This clone has a single count. This chain connects TRBV10-3 to TRBJ2-1, with TRBD2 matching 11 bases. Trimming took 6 bases from V and 4 from J; bases not matched to a gene: 5. Germline CDR1 is ENHRY and CDR2 is SYGVKD. CDR3 size: 15 residues. The CDR3 spells CAIRAGTSGYNEQFF. The CDR3 DNA reads TGTGCCATCAGAGCCGGGACTAGCGGATACAATGAGCAGTTCTTC.

The chain is built from TRBV9 and TRBJ2-1; 8 nucleotides match TRBD2. This CDR3 spans 17 amino acids. The germline V gene encodes CDR1 SGDLS and CDR2 YYNGEE. Trimming cost V 6 bases and J 5 bases; bases outside gene matches: 16. The CDR3 loop reads CASTHAGTRFFHNEQFF. The CDR3 nucleotides read TGTGCCAGCACCCATGCCGGGACTAGATTTTTCCACAATGAGCAGTTCTTC. The variable domain in full, with the rest retrieved from reference TRBV9 and TRBJ2-1, is DSGVTQTPKHLITATGQRVTLRCSPRSGDLSVYWYQQSLDQGLQFLIQYYNGEERAKGNILERFSAQQFPDLHSELNLSSLELGDSALYFCASTHAGTRFFHNEQFFGPGTRLTVL.

The genes are TRBV30 and TRBJ2-7, with 10 positions matching TRBD2. The V gene's germline CDR1 is GTSNPN and CDR2 SVGIG (reference sequence). Trimming at V came to 0 bases and at J to 6 bases, leaving 8 bases not matched to a gene. The CDR3 runs to 15 residues. The CDR3 is CAWSVPTSGVFEQYF. CDR3 coding DNA: TGTGCCTGGAGTGTCCCAACTAGCGGGGTTTTCGAGCAGTACTTC.

This chain links TRBV7-2 with TRBJ2-1; 10 bases match TRBD2. The trim removed 5 bases at V and 6 bases at J, leaving 13 bases unmatched. This CDR3 is 17 amino acids long. CDR1 is SGHTA, CDR2 FQGNSA, per germline. The CDR3 here is CASSLPVSGGAINEQFF. CDR3 sequence (DNA): TGTGCCAGCAGCCTTCCTGTCAGCGGGGGGGCGATCAATGAGCAGTTCTTC.

This sequence joins TRBV11-1 and TRBJ2-7, with D perhaps matching TRBD2 (6 bases). The germline V and J ends were trimmed by 5 bases and 3 bases, with 17 bases remaining between them. There are 15 residues in the CDR3. Germline-derived CDR1 and CDR2 are SGHAT and FQDESV (reference sequence). The CDR3 DNA sequence: TGTGCCAGCAGCCTGAATGTGGGACTTATCTACGAGCAGTACTTC. Its protein product is CASSLNVGLIYEQYF.

This clone came up a few times. The chain is built from TRBV23-1 and TRBJ1-5, with D perhaps TRBD1 (6 bases). TRBV23-1 is reported as an ORF; its role is uncertain. The CDR3 has 18 amino acids. V gave up 3 bases and J gave up 2 bases, with 20 bases separating them. The CDR3 nucleotides read TGCGCCAGCAGTCAGCCCCCCCCCGGGGGGGGCGGCAATCAGCCCCAGCATTTT. It specifies CASSQPPPGGGGNQPQHF.

The chain uses TRBV7-2 and TRBJ2-2, with 10 bases that match TRBD2. The V gene end was trimmed by 6 bases and the J gene end by 1 base; junction bases not matched to a gene: 5. Germline CDR1 reads SGHTA; CDR2 reads FQGNSA. The length of the CDR3 is 16 residues. The CDR3 reads CASSRSGRRNTGELFF. CDR3 coding DNA: TGTGCCAGCAGTCGTAGCGGGAGGAGGAACACCGGGGAGCTGTTTTTT.

The chain links TRBV2 to TRBJ2-2, with D uncertain. This CDR3 has 12 amino acids. With 7 bases removed from V and 1 base from J, the gap between germline ends came to 4 bases. CDR1 and CDR2 from the germline V gene are SNHLY and FYNNEI. CDR3 coding DNA: TGTGCCAGCATCCTGAACACCGGGGAGCTGTTTTTT. Its translation is CASILNTGELFF.

This chain links TRBV2 with TRBJ1-5; D perhaps matches TRBD1 (5 bases). The V end was cut by 9 bases, the J end by 5 bases, with 11 bases between. The CDR3 sequence is 12 residues long. The germline gives CDR1 SNHLY, CDR2 FYNNEI. The CDR3 region has the DNA TGTGCCAGGGGCAGGGCGGATCAGCCCCAGCATTTT. Amino acids: CARGRADQPQHF.

This clone was seen just once. The chain employs TRBV7-2 and TRBJ2-7; the D is unclear. CDR1 is SGHTA, CDR2 FQGNSA, per germline. This CDR3 comprises 14 residues. Between the trimmed V and J ends, which lost 1 base and 3 bases, there was a span of 10 bases. The CDR3 nucleotides read TGTGCCAGCAGCTTAGGCTCAAACGGCTACGAGCAGTACTTC. Translating it yields CASSLGSNGYEQYF.

The genes are TRBV9 and TRBJ2-5; TRBD2 agrees at 12 bases. The V gene end was trimmed by 0 bases and the J gene end by 5 bases; junction bases not matched to a gene: 5. The germline V gene encodes CDR1 SGDLS and CDR2 YYNGEE. The CDR3 runs 16 residues. In nucleotides, the CDR3 is TGTGCCAGCAGCGTAGCTCTAGCGGGGGGGCCGGAGACCCAGTACTTC. Protein sequence: CASSVALAGGPETQYF.

The chain joins TRBV30 to TRBJ2-3, with TRBD2 identical over 7 bases. Per the germline V gene, CDR1 is GTSNPN and CDR2 is SVGIG (reference sequence). The CDR3 consists of 13 residues. Unmatched junction bases numbered 2, after V lost 0 bases and J lost 5 bases. CDR3 amino acids: CAWSVTGGDTQYF. The CDR3 DNA follows: TGTGCCTGGAGTGTAACGGGAGGAGATACGCAGTATTTT.

This clone was seen a few times. The chain couples TRBV11-2 to TRBJ2-7; 8 positions agree with TRBD2. With V trimmed by 1 base and J by 4 bases, 6 bases remained unmatched. This CDR3 spans 15 amino acids. Germline CDR1 SGHAT, CDR2 FQNNGV. CDR3 region: CASSLVGSGDYEQYF. DNA of the CDR3: TGTGCCAGCAGCTTAGTGGGTAGCGGGGATTACGAGCAGTACTTC.

The gene calls are TRBV30 and TRBJ2-5, with 7 bases aligning to TRBD2. Trimming removed 0 bases from V and 11 bases from J; junction bases left unmatched: 15. CDR3 length: 15 residues. Germline CDR1 GTSNPN, CDR2 SVGIG (reference sequence). CDR3 protein: CAWSVSGGRGAAQYF. The CDR3 coding sequence is TGTGCCTGGAGTGTAAGCGGCGGGAGAGGGGCTGCGCAGTACTTC.

The V and J genes are TRBV7-9 and TRBJ2-7; tentative D call: TRBD2 (5 bases). V gave up 0 bases and J gave up 0 bases, with 12 bases separating them. The CDR3 runs to 16 residues. In germline, CDR1 is SEHNR, CDR2 FQNEAQ (reference sequence). In DNA, the CDR3 is TGTGCCAGCAGCTTAGCCCTAACTGGACTCTCCTACGAGCAGTACTTC. Protein sequence: CASSLALTGLSYEQYF.

The chain is built from TRBV30 and TRBJ2-3; no firm D call. Germline V gene lookup returns CDR1 GTSNPN and CDR2 SVGIG (reference sequence). This CDR3 comprises 12 residues. The germline V and J ends were trimmed by 1 base and 4 bases, with 6 bases remaining between them. The CDR3 region is CAWSETADTQYF. For the CDR3, the DNA is TGTGCCTGGAGTGAAACAGCAGATACGCAGTATTTT.

The chain recombines TRBV7-2 with TRBJ2-1; 10 bases map to TRBD1. Germline CDR1 SGHTA, CDR2 FQGNSA. The CDR3 has 15 amino acids. Losses at the gene ends were 5 bases for V and 2 bases for J; bases not matched to a gene: 3. The CDR3 nucleotides are TGTGCCAGCAGCGCAGACAGGGGGCCCTACAATGAGCAGTTCTTC. This encodes CASSADRGPYNEQFF. Complete variable domain (other parts from reference TRBV7-2 and TRBJ2-1): GAGVSQSPSNKVTEKGKDVELRCDPISGHTALYWYRQSLGQGLEFLIYFQGNSAPDKSGLPSDRFSAERTGGSVSTLTIQRTQQEDSAVYLCASSADRGPYNEQFFGPGTRLTVL.